A single T cell receptor (beta chain) is shown here with its context. Antigen unknown. TCRdb re-analysed the 5' RACE reads in MiXCR, keeping a single row per CDR3 protein. The repertoire consists of fewer than 450,000 distinct CDR3 sequences, with 15% to 20% occurring once and the leading ten covering just over 1%. The sample is drawn from a study of CD8 T cells in ankylosing spondylitis. The study, taken as a whole, reports: Characteristic, it appeared, of ankylosing spondylitis blood was a TCR beta motif of fewer than 10 highly homologous variants.

Source material: blood, either unsorted or a sorted T cell fraction (not recorded which). The sequence was obtained from a male donor with ankylosing spondylitis.

Here the CDR3 DNA reads TGCAGTGCTAGAGGGCCAGGGCGAAACACCGGGGAGCTGTTTTTT. It codes for CSARGPGRNTGELFF. This rearrangement joins TRBV20-1 to TRBJ2-2, with D possibly matching TRBD1 (5 bases). Germline V gene sequence: CDR1 DFQATT, CDR2 SNEGSKA (reference sequence). The CDR3 extends over 15 amino acids. With 1 base removed from V and 2 bases from J, the gap between germline ends came to 11 bases.